This TCR beta chain was identified during a study of beta chain features in type 1 diabetes. About the study: Age and gender were similar between patients and healthy donors, as were cell yields.

About this clone: Its antigen is still unknown.

Expressed TCRB transcripts were sequenced, since all the RNA that had been isolated was reverse transcribed. Assay used: immunoSEQ multiplex PCR; TCRdb lists only in-frame clones, some missing. Counted here are 300,000 to 350,000 clones, 8% occurring once; the ten biggest clones make up under 0.5%. Study results and limitations: The study found moderately but significantly shorter TCRB CDR3s in all four CD4+ subsets of Type 1 diabetes patients. The VDJ junctions of type 1 diabetes patients carried fewer insertions and more deletions.

Specimen: central memory CD4+ T cells from blood. The sequence was obtained from a woman in her late teens or twenties in good health.

The DNA for the CDR3 is TGTGCCAGCAGCCCCGTCGAGGGGGCGGCCGGGGAGCTGTTTTTT. This translates into CASSPVEGAAGELFF. This chain connects TRBV2 to TRBJ2-2, with 7 bases fitting TRBD1. Trimming at V came to 6 bases and at J to 6 bases, leaving 10 bases not matched to a gene. CDR3 length: 15 amino acids. Germline V gene sequence: CDR1 SNHLY, CDR2 FYNNEI.